These 11 T cell receptor beta chains were all obtained from the same sample, sequenced in a study of OX40 agonist ivuxolimab in advanced cancers. The repertoire was sequenced with immunoSEQ multiplex PCR; TCRdb's copy has only in-frame clones and lacks some. The sample shows 67,000 or so clones, roughly 87% of them seen only once. The sequences come from CD4+ or CD8+ T cells sorted from blood, collected in a trial of the OX40 agonist ivuxolimab. The receptor set was obtained from an adult with an advanced solid tumor such as melanoma, head and neck, liver or kidney cancer.

The chain couples TRBV2 to TRBJ1-5; D uncertain. Trimming left V 3 bases short and J 0 bases short, with 6 bases between. Germline CDR1 reads SNHLY; CDR2 reads FYNNEI. This CDR3 spans 14 amino acids. CDR3 sequence: CASSEAGSNQPQHF. The DNA of the CDR3 is TGTGCCAGCAGTGAGGCCGGTAGCAATCAGCCCCAGCATTTT. The full variable domain, with the rest looked up from reference TRBV2 and TRBJ1-5, is EPEVTQTPSHQVTQMGQEVILRCVPISNHLYFYWYRQILGQKVEFLVSFYNNEISEKSEIFDDQFSVERPDGSNFTLKIRSTKLEDSAMYFCASSEAGSNQPQHFGDGTRLSIL.

The J gene is TRBJ2-5, the V gene TRBV5-1; 11 positions agree with TRBD2. Looked up from germline, CDR1 is SGHRS and CDR2 is YFSETQ. The ends lost 1 base at V and 1 base at J; junction bases unmatched: 0. This CDR3 is built from 15 residues. The CDR3 here is CASSLTSGSQETQYF. The CDR3 DNA sequence: TGCGCCAGCAGCTTGACTAGCGGGAGCCAAGAGACCCAGTACTTC.

The chain couples TRBV10-3 to TRBJ1-3; D unresolved. There are 16 residues in the CDR3. V gave up 5 bases and J gave up 2 bases, with 16 bases separating them. Germline loops: CDR1 ENHRY, CDR2 SYGVKD. The CDR3 spells CAISPLLLGTGNTIYF. CDR3 sequence (DNA): TGTGCCATCAGTCCACTTCTCCTCGGTACTGGAAACACCATATATTTT.

As regards this clone: At one of its ends the junction is not consistent with the germline gene, which may arise from a read error. The chain couples TRBV6-5 to TRBJ1-4; a weak D match, TRBD1 (6 bases). The length of the CDR3 is 15 residues. Germline loops: CDR1 MNHEY, CDR2 SVGAGI. CDR3 residues: CASSIAGTTNEKLFF. The CDR3 nucleotides read TGTGCCAGCAGCATAGCGGGGACAACGAATGAAAAACTGTTTTTT.

The chain carries TRBV30 and TRBJ2-7; 9 bases are shared with TRBD1. The CDR3 totals 15 residues. J lost 3 bases, V lost 0 bases, and 6 bases had no gene match. Germline-derived CDR1 and CDR2 are GTSNPN and SVGIG (reference sequence). CDR3 DNA: TGTGCCTGGAGTGTACAGGGGGCGGATTACTACGAGCAGTACTTC. It codes for CAWSVQGADYYEQYF.

This chain links TRBV4-2 with TRBJ1-2; TRBD1 agrees at 7 bases. The CDR3 has 16 amino acids. J lost 7 bases, V lost 3 bases, and 14 bases had no gene match. Germline CDR1 reads LGHNA; CDR2 reads YNFKEQ. The CDR3 spells CASSQGVTGPTVGYTF. The CDR3 DNA is TGTGCCAGCAGCCAGGGAGTGACAGGGCCTACTGTTGGCTACACCTTC.

The chain carries TRBV19 and TRBJ1-5; D possibly corresponds to TRBD1 (5 bases). The CDR3 covers 15 residues. Germline V gives CDR1 LNHDA, CDR2 SQIVND (reference sequence). Trimming shortened V by 4 bases and J by 1 base, and 11 bases separated the two germline ends. CDR3 residues: CASSTPGRSNQPQHF. In nucleotides, the CDR3 is TGTGCCAGTAGTACCCCGGGACGCAGCAATCAGCCCCAGCATTTT.

This chain connects TRBV19 to TRBJ2-3; TRBD2 matches 9 bases. Germline V gene data show CDR1 as LNHDA and CDR2 as SQIVND (reference sequence). This CDR3 has 15 amino acids. V lost 4 bases to trimming and J lost 2 bases; unmatched junction nucleotides: 4. The CDR3 DNA sequence: TGTGCCAGTAGTACTAGCGGGGTATCCACAGATACGCAGTATTTT. The encoded protein is CASSTSGVSTDTQYF.

V is TRBV6-6 and J is TRBJ1-1; D is unresolved. The germline V and J ends were trimmed by 6 bases and 0 bases, with 8 bases remaining between them. CDR3 size: 13 residues. Germline V gene sequence: CDR1 MNHNY, CDR2 SVGAGI (reference sequence). The CDR3 DNA sequence: TGTGCCAGCAGGAGTACAGTGAACACTGAAGCTTTCTTT. Residues: CASRSTVNTEAFF.

The gene calls are TRBV6-6 and TRBJ2-7; D unclear. V was cut by 4 bases and J by 6 bases, with 10 bases left in between. CDR1 is MNHNY and CDR2 is SVGAGI in the germline V gene (reference sequence). The CDR3 spans 12 residues. The CDR3 nucleotides are TGTGCCAGCAGTTGGCCAGGATCCGAGCAGTACTTC. Protein product: CASSWPGSEQYF.

This chain connects TRBV15 to TRBJ2-5; the match to TRBD1 covers 10 bases. This CDR3 region has 16 residues. After removal of 5 bases from V and 2 bases from J, the junction contained 8 bases not matched to a gene. Germline CDR1 reads LNHNV; CDR2 reads YYDKDF (reference sequence). The CDR3 DNA follows: TGTGCCACCAGCGGCCGGGACAGGGGATTTCAAGAGACCCAGTACTTC. Its protein product is CATSGRDRGFQETQYF.